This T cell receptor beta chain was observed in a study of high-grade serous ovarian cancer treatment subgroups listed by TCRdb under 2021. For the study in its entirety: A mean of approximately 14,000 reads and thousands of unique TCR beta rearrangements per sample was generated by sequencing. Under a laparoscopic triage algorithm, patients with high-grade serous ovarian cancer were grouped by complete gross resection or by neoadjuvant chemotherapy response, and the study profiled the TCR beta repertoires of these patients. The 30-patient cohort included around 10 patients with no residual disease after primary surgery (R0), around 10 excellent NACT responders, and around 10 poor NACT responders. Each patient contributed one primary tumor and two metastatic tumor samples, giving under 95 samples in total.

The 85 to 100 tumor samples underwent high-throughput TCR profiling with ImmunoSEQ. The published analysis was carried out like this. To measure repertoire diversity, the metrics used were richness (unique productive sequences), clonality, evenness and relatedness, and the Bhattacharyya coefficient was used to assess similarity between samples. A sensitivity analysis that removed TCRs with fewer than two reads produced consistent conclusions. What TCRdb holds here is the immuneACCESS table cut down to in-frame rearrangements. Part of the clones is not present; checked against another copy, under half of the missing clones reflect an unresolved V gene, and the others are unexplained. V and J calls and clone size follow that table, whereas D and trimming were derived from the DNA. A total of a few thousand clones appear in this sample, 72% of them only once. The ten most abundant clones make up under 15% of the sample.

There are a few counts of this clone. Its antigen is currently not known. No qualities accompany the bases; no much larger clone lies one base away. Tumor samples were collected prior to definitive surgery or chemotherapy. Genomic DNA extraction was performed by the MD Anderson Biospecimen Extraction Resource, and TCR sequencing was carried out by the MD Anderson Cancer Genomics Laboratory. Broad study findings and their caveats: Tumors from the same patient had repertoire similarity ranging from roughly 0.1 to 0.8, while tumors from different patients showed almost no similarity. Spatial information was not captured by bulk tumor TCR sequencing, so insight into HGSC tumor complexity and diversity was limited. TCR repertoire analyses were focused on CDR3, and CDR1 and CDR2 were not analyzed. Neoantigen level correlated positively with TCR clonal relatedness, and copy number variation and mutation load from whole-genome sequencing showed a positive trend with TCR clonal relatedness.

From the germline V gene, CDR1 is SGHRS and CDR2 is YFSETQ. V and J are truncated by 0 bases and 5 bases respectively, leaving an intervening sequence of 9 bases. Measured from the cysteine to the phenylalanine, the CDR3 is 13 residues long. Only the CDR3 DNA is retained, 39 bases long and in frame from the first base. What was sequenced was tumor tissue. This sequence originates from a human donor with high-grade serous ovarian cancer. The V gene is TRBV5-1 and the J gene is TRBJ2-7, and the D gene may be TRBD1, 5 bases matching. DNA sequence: TGCGCCAGCAGCTTGGCCTTCAGGGACGAGCAGTACTTC. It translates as CASSLAFRDEQYF.